The subject of this entry is one T cell receptor beta chain. V lost 1 base, J lost 4 bases, and 9 bases lay in between. Germline CDR1 and CDR2: SGHRS and YFSETQ. CDR3 size: 14 residues. Libraries were prepared by immunoSEQ multiplex PCR; TCRdb keeps only in-frame clonotypes and omits some of them. This repertoire shows approximately 170,000 clones, approximately 79% found once; its top ten account for 15% to 20%. This specimen belongs to a study of blood T cell repertoires in COVID-19. Study details: From T cells, B-cell-depleted T cells, or PBMCs came the material, which was cDNA or gDNA.

The TCR was taken from a woman aged 70 to 79 in a cohort exposed to, infected with or recovered from COVID-19 (not recorded which). The rearrangement joins TRBV5-1 to TRBJ2-1; D call uncertain. The sequenced sample consisted of PBMCs or T cells enriched from blood (not recorded which). The CDR3, as DNA: TGCGCCAGCAGCTTGTTTGGCAGGTACAATGAGCAGTTCTTC. It yields the protein CASSLFGRYNEQFF.